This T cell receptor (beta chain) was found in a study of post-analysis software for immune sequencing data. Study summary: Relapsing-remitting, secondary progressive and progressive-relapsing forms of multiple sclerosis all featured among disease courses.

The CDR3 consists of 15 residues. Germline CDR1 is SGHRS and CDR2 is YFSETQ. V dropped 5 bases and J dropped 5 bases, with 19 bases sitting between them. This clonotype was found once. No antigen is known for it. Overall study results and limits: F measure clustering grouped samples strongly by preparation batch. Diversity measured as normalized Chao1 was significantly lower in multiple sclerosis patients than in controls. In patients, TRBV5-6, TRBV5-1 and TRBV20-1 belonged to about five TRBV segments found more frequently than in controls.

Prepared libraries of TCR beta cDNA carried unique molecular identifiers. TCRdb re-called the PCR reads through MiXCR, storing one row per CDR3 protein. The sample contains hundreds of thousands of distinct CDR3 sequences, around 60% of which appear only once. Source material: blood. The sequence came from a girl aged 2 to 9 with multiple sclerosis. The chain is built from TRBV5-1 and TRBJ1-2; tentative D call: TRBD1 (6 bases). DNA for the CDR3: TGCGCCAGCAGACCCACCGGGACAATAGCTTATGGCTACACCTTC. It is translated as CASRPTGTIAYGYTF.